This TCR beta chain was identified during a study of T-cell memory formation after mild COVID-19. Whole-study context: Most TCR clusters belonged to a single donor.

This clonotype has a handful of counts. The antigen is not known. V was trimmed by 0 bases and J by 1 base, leaving 7 bases between them. This CDR3 has 15 residues. Germline loops: CDR1 MNHEY, CDR2 SVGAGI. Points from the study as a whole: Some clones that responded turned up in pre-infection memory, which suggests that cross-reactive memory joined in. Second-wave clones with a day 37 peak had unconfirmed SARS-CoV-2 specificity.

A single record per CDR3 protein comes from TCRdb applying MiXCR to the 5' RACE reads. Of around 310,000 distinct CDR3 sequences detected, 20% to 25% appear once; the ten largest clones hold around 20%. The genes are TRBV6-5 and TRBJ2-1, with a possible D match to TRBD2 (6 bases). This TCR was sampled from a man aged 18 to 30 who had mild COVID-19 (a few samples of this study predate the infection). Cell type and time point are not known. The sample comprised PBMCs or a T cell subset sorted from them (not recorded which). The CDR3 is CASSYSGLSYNEQFF. CDR3 in DNA: TGTGCCAGCAGTTACTCGGGACTTTCCTACAATGAGCAGTTCTTC.